This passage covers 10 T cell receptor beta chains from one sample sequenced in a study of T cells in Graves' hyperthyroidism and ophthalmopathy. RNA transcripts served as the template for amplifying TCR beta CDR3 regions. The HTBI primer set drove a first-round RT-PCR of the TCR CDR3. From the multiplex PCR reads, TCRdb called clonotypes with MiXCR, one entry per CDR3 protein. Among about 330,000 distinct CDR3 sequences listed, roughly 15% were seen once. Sequences were obtained from blood. The receptors were sampled from a woman aged 35 to 49 with Graves' ophthalmopathy.

This clonotype was observed at least ten times. The rearrangement joins TRBV10-1 to TRBJ1-3; no definite D call. The length of the CDR3 is 14 residues. Germline V CDR1 and CDR2: WNHNN, SYGVQD (reference sequence). Deletions cut 2 bases from V and 0 bases from J, with 5 bases between. The CDR3 DNA is TGCGCCAGCAGTGAGGACGTCTCTGGAAACACCATATATTTT. Amino acids: CASSEDVSGNTIYF.

A word on this clonotype: A read error may explain this, as a much larger clone is one base away. V gene TRBV6-1 combines with J gene TRBJ2-5; perhaps TRBD1 as D (7 bases). CDR1 is MNHNS, CDR2 SASEGT, per germline. The CDR3 consists of 14 residues. Written as DNA, the CDR3 is TGTACCAGCCGGGCAGGGGGAGGTACAGAGACCCAGTACTTC. Translating it yields CTSRAGGGTETQYF.

V usage is TRBV6-5 and J usage is TRBJ2-7, with D uncertain. The germline gives CDR1 MNHEY, CDR2 SVGAGI. The CDR3 loop spans 14 amino acids. The V and J ends lost 6 bases and 7 bases respectively, with 19 bases between them. The CDR3 DNA reads TGTGCCAGCAGGAGCAGAACGGATCCTAGGGAGCAGTACTTC. Translating gives CASRSRTDPREQYF.

This clonotype was seen only a few times. CDR3 DNA sequence: TGTGCCAGCAGACAGGCTGCGGCGAGCACTGAAGCTTTCTTT. Translation gives CASRQAAASTEAFF. The genes are TRBV6-1 and TRBJ1-1; possibly TRBD1 for D (5 bases). Trimming stripped 6 bases from V and 4 bases from J, with 15 bases between. CDR1 is MNHNS and CDR2 is SASEGT in the germline V gene. The CDR3 length is 14 residues.

The table lists this clonotype with many counts. This chain links TRBV6-2 or TRBV6-3 with TRBJ1-5; 12 bases are a match to TRBD1. With V trimmed by 7 bases and J by 7 bases, 11 bases remained unmatched. Germline CDR1 MNHEY, CDR2 SVGEGT. This CDR3 has 16 amino acids. In nucleotides, the CDR3 is TGTGCCAGCACCCCAGCCGGGACAGGGGGCGGCCAGCCCCAGCATTTT. Encoded protein: CASTPAGTGGGQPQHF.

This clonotype has more than one count but fewer than ten. The chain recombines TRBV19 with TRBJ1-3, with a weak D call TRBD1 (6 bases). The V and J ends lost 4 bases and 4 bases respectively, with 11 bases between them. The germline CDR1 and CDR2 sequences are LNHDA and SQIVND (reference sequence). This CDR3 has 14 residues. The CDR3 coding sequence is TGTGCCAGTAGTACCCCTGGGGGCGGAAACACCATATATTTT. The encoded protein is CASSTPGGGNTIYF. Based on the CDR3 plus reference TRBV19 and TRBJ1-3, the full variable domain is DGGITQSPKYLFRKEGQNVTLSCEQNLNHDAMYWYRQDPGQGLRLIYYSQIVNDFQKGDIAEGYSVSREKKESFPLTVTSAQKNPTAFYLCASSTPGGGNTIYFGEGSWLTVV.

At least ten counts were recorded for this clonotype. The V and J genes are TRBV28 and TRBJ2-1, with 7 nucleotides matching TRBD2. Germline V gives CDR1 MDHEN, CDR2 SYDVKM. V shed 5 bases, J shed 6 bases, and the junction held 13 bases outside the gene matches. The CDR3 spans 16 residues. CDR3 amino acids: CASSPHPGLRFNEQFF. DNA of the CDR3: TGTGCCAGCAGTCCCCACCCGGGACTAAGATTCAATGAGCAGTTCTTC.

This clonotype is a singleton in its sample. V and J are TRBV20-1 and TRBJ2-1; 9 nucleotides align to TRBD2. The CDR3 runs to 14 residues. V trimming: 5 bases; J trimming: 4 bases; junction bases outside the gene matches: 6. Germline V gives CDR1 DFQATT, CDR2 SNEGSKA (reference sequence). The CDR3 reads CSAPGLADYNEQFF. For the CDR3, the DNA is TGCAGTGCTCCGGGACTAGCAGATTACAATGAGCAGTTCTTC.

In this sample, this clonotype turned up a few times. The chain couples TRBV5-5 to TRBJ1-2; no clear D gene. Germline lookup yields CDR1 SGHKS and CDR2 YYEKEE (reference sequence). The CDR3 spans 13 residues. Trimming pared 4 bases from V and 4 bases from J, leaving 11 bases between. The CDR3 reads CASSRSNSYGYTF. The CDR3 nucleotides read TGTGCCAGCAGCAGGTCGAACAGCTATGGCTACACCTTC.

This clonotype was seen ten or more times. V and J are TRBV12-3 or TRBV12-4 and TRBJ1-5; possibly TRBD1 for D (6 bases). Trimming removed 8 bases at V and 0 bases at J, with 11 bases between. This CDR3 region has 14 residues. CDR3 protein: CASSRQVSNQPQHF. CDR3 bases: TGTGCCAGCTCAAGACAGGTTAGCAATCAGCCCCAGCATTTT.